The 20 T cell receptor beta chains reported below all come from one sample, sequenced in a study of T cells in Graves' hyperthyroidism and ophthalmopathy. Amplified regions were TCR beta CDR3 sequences from RNA transcripts. Researchers ran a first-round RT-PCR on the TCR CDR3 using the HTBI primer set. Using its own MiXCR run on the multiplex PCR reads, TCRdb lists one record per CDR3 protein. The top ten hold about 33% of the sample, which has about 400,000 distinct CDR3 sequences, 15% seen once. Sequencing input: blood. These receptors were collected from a woman aged 30 to 39 with Graves' hyperthyroidism.

This clonotype was detected only a few times. V usage is TRBV12-3 or TRBV12-4 and J usage is TRBJ2-7; 9 bases are shared with TRBD2. The V and J ends lost 5 bases and 0 bases, in that order; junction bases with no gene match: 5. This CDR3 has 15 residues. The CDR3 sequence is CASSASGIYSYEQYF. The CDR3 nucleotides read TGTGCCAGCAGTGCTAGCGGGATTTACTCCTACGAGCAGTACTTC.

The V call is TRBV12-3 or TRBV12-4, the J call TRBJ1-4, with D hard to call. Trimming took off 3 bases at V and 4 bases at J, with 6 bases between the two ends. This CDR3 is built from 13 residues. The CDR3 DNA is TGTGCCAGCAGTTTCCTTGGTAATGAAAAACTGTTTTTT. Translating gives CASSFLGNEKLFF.

The chain recombines TRBV28 with TRBJ2-7, with 11 bases identical to TRBD2. V lost 2 bases and J lost 5; bases outside the gene matches: 5. Germline CDR1 reads MDHEN; CDR2 reads SYDVKM. The length of the CDR3 is 15 residues. The CDR3 here is CASSLVGLAGNEQYF. The CDR3, as DNA: TGTGCCAGCAGTTTAGTTGGACTAGCGGGCAACGAGCAGTACTTC.

This chain uses TRBV7-9 with TRBJ2-7, with D perhaps matching TRBD1 or TRBD2 (6 bases each). The V end was cut by 9 bases, the J end by 2 bases, with 17 bases between. Germline V gives CDR1 SEHNR, CDR2 FQNEAQ (reference sequence). The CDR3 has 14 residues. The CDR3, as DNA: TGTGCCAGTAACCAAAAGGGGGGTACCTACGAGCAGTACTTC. Encoded protein: CASNQKGGTYEQYF.

The CDR3 DNA is TGCAGTGCTAGAGATGACGGCCGGGCTGGAAACACCATATATTTT. Amino acids: CSARDDGRAGNTIYF. V gene TRBV20-1 combines with J gene TRBJ1-3; D gene uncertain. Germline V gene lookup returns CDR1 DFQATT and CDR2 SNEGSKA (reference sequence). Trimming pared 0 bases from V and 2 bases from J, leaving 11 bases between. This CDR3 has 15 amino acids.

This clonotype was observed many times. This chain joins TRBV24-1 and TRBJ2-1, with 10 bases matching TRBD2. The length of the CDR3 is 16 residues. V dropped 2 bases and J dropped 4; count of bases not matched to a gene: 4. Germline loops: CDR1 KGHDR, CDR2 SFDVKD. CDR3: CATSDSRTSGYNEQFF. The DNA for the CDR3 is TGTGCCACCAGTGATTCCCGGACTAGCGGATACAATGAGCAGTTCTTC.

This clonotype appeared many times. The V gene is TRBV18, the J gene TRBJ1-6; D might be TRBD1 (5 bases). V was cut by 3 bases and J by 7 bases, with 10 bases left in between. The CDR3 is made up of 14 amino acids. Germline CDR1 and CDR2: KGHSH and LQKENI. The CDR3 bases are TGTGCCAGCTCACCCGGGACTGGAAATTCACCCCTCCACTTT. It specifies CASSPGTGNSPLHF.

Ten or more counts support this clonotype. V gene TRBV20-1 combines with J gene TRBJ1-4; D is uncertain. The V end was cut by 5 bases, the J end by 7 bases, with 14 bases between. In germline, CDR1 is DFQATT, CDR2 SNEGSKA (reference sequence). This CDR3 has 13 residues. CDR3 nucleotide sequence: TGCAGTGCTTTTCCGGAGGGAGCTGAAAAACTGTTTTTT. The encoded protein is CSAFPEGAEKLFF.

The table lists this clonotype with many counts. V gene TRBV28 combines with J gene TRBJ2-7, with D unclear. V was trimmed by 3 bases and J by 4 bases, leaving 16 bases between them. This CDR3 contains 15 residues. Germline-derived CDR1 and CDR2 are MDHEN and SYDVKM. As DNA, the CDR3 is TGTGCCAGCAGTTTGCCCCCCGGGTACGGATACGAGCAGTACTTC. Its translation is CASSLPPGYGYEQYF.

This clonotype was counted ten times or more. This chain joins TRBV11-2 and TRBJ2-3; D not resolved. This CDR3 is 14 amino acids long. Germline V lookup: CDR1 SGHAT, CDR2 FQNNGV. Trimming took off 4 bases at V and 2 bases at J, with 10 bases between the two ends. As DNA, the CDR3 is TGTGCCAGCAGCTCTGGAGCAGCCACAGATACGCAGTATTTT. It encodes CASSSGAATDTQYF. Using reference TRBV11-2 and TRBJ2-3 for the parts outside the CDR3, the full variable domain is EAGVAQSPRYKIIEKRQSVAFWCNPISGHATLYWYQQILGQGPKLLIQFQNNGVVDDSQLPKDRFSAERLKGVDSTLKIQPAKLEDSAVYLCASSSGAATDTQYFGPGTRLTVL.

This clonotype has a handful of counts. The chain employs TRBV4-2 and TRBJ2-1, with TRBD2 matching 10 bases. The V gene's germline CDR1 is LGHNA and CDR2 YNFKEQ. The CDR3 totals 17 residues. Unmatched junction bases numbered 5, after V lost 0 bases and J lost 3 bases. CDR3 bases: TGTGCCAGCAGCCAAGAGGTAGCGGGAGGAGGCTACAATGAGCAGTTCTTC. Residues: CASSQEVAGGGYNEQFF.

This clonotype was found many times. The rearrangement links TRBV5-1 to TRBJ2-5, with 7 bases aligning to TRBD2. Losses at the gene ends were 4 bases for V and 1 base for J; bases not matched to a gene: 4. Germline loops: CDR1 SGHRS, CDR2 YFSETQ. The CDR3 is 14 residues long. The CDR3 DNA is TGCGCCAGCAGCCCGGGAGGACCCCAAGAGACCCAGTACTTC. This codes for CASSPGGPQETQYF.

This clonotype was seen many times. The chain carries TRBV11-2 and TRBJ1-1; D is possibly TRBD1 (6 bases). The CDR3 runs to 17 residues. Germline loops: CDR1 SGHAT, CDR2 FQNNGV. V shed 0 bases and J shed 6 bases, with 20 bases lying between them. CDR3 protein: CASSLDPHPQGMAEAFF. The CDR3 nucleotides read TGTGCCAGCAGCTTAGACCCCCACCCACAGGGTATGGCTGAAGCTTTCTTT.

This clonotype was seen a few times. V and J are TRBV9 and TRBJ2-3; tentatively, D is TRBD1 (5 bases). The length of the CDR3 is 13 residues. Trimming cost V 2 bases and J 6 bases, with 10 bases left between them. Germline V gives CDR1 SGDLS, CDR2 YYNGEE. CDR3 region: CASSVQGSDTQYF. CDR3 coding DNA: TGTGCCAGCAGCGTGCAGGGTTCGGATACGCAGTATTTT.

Ten or more counts support this clonotype. The J gene is TRBJ2-3, the V gene TRBV30, with TRBD1 as a possible D gene (5 bases). CDR1 and CDR2 (germline): GTSNPN, SVGIG (reference sequence). V lost 0 bases, J lost 2 bases, and 9 bases lay in between. This CDR3 is built from 14 residues. CDR3 sequence reads: CAWSVQVDTDTQYF. CDR3 in DNA: TGTGCCTGGAGTGTACAGGTAGACACAGATACGCAGTATTTT.

This clonotype was observed a few times. The V call is TRBV6-2 or TRBV6-3, the J call TRBJ1-3; D gene unclear. The CDR3 covers 16 residues. V lost 0 bases and J lost 3, with 12 bases in between. Germline V gene sequence: CDR1 MNHEY, CDR2 SVGEGT. Written as DNA, the CDR3 is TGTGCCAGCAGTTACTCCGCAGGAGGGATTGGAAACACCATATATTTT. It encodes CASSYSAGGIGNTIYF.

This clonotype has only a few counts. This chain uses TRBV2 with TRBJ2-3, with no clear D. Germline-derived CDR1 and CDR2 are SNHLY and FYNNEI. Trimming left V 4 bases short and J 2 bases short, with 13 bases between. This CDR3 is built from 15 residues. The CDR3: CASSASIGHTDTQYF. Written as DNA, the CDR3 is TGTGCCAGCAGTGCCTCGATAGGTCACACAGATACGCAGTATTTT.

DNA of the CDR3: TGTGCCAGCAGTGAATGGGGACTAGCCACAGATACGCAGTATTTT. It translates to CASSEWGLATDTQYF. This chain joins TRBV2 and TRBJ2-3; 9 nucleotides agree with TRBD2. V shed 2 bases, J shed 2 bases, and the junction held 2 bases outside the gene matches. The CDR3 consists of 15 residues. Germline values: CDR1 SNHLY, CDR2 FYNNEI. Full variable domain (remainder filled in from reference TRBV2 and TRBJ2-3): EPEVTQTPSHQVTQMGQEVILRCVPISNHLYFYWYRQILGQKVEFLVSFYNNEISEKSEIFDDQFSVERPDGSNFTLKIRSTKLEDSAMYFCASSEWGLATDTQYFGPGTRLTVL.

This clonotype was seen many times. The chain joins TRBV12-3 or TRBV12-4 to TRBJ1-4, with 8 bases matching TRBD1. V trimming: 6 bases; J trimming: 5 bases; junction bases outside the gene matches: 8. The CDR3 has 15 amino acids. CDR3: CASSPIGQGNEKLFF. CDR3 bases: TGTGCCAGCAGCCCGATAGGACAGGGCAATGAAAAACTGTTTTTT.

This clonotype was seen at least ten times. This chain connects TRBV3-1 to TRBJ2-2; 7 bases are shared with TRBD2. Germline CDR1 LGHDT, CDR2 YNNKEL (reference sequence). Germline trimming cut 3 bases from V and 7 bases from J; bases unmatched to any gene: 2. The CDR3 covers 13 residues. The CDR3, as DNA: TGTGCCAGCAGCCAGCGGGACTACGGGGAGCTGTTTTTT. Translation: CASSQRDYGELFF. The variable domain in full, completed from reference TRBV3-1 and TRBJ2-2, reads DTAVSQTPKYLVTQMGNDKSIKCEQNLGHDTMYWYKQDSKKFLKIMFSYNNKELIINETVPNRFSPKSPDKAHLNLHINSLELGDSAVYFCASSQRDYGELFFGEGSRLTVL.